Sequencing of this T cell receptor beta chain was carried out in a study of T-cell reconstitution after alpha-beta-depleted transplantation in children. This clonotype was counted between two and nine times. Unique molecular identifiers tagged the TCRbeta library. Each CDR3 protein gets one entry after TCRdb re-called the PCR reads with MiXCR. The data show 400,000 to 500,000 distinct CDR3 sequences, with approximately 10% seen just once and about 5% held by the top ten. The germline V gene encodes CDR1 SGHDT and CDR2 YYEEEE. V lost 2 bases, J lost 3 bases, and 11 bases lay in between. This CDR3 comprises 14 residues.

This receptor was obtained from a human donor who donated a stem cell graft to a child with acute myeloid leukemia. This chain joins TRBV5-6 and TRBJ1-1; weak D call: TRBD1 (5 bases). Sample: PBMCs from the stem cell graft donor, taken from the stem cell graft. CDR3 sequence: CASSFGAGDTEAFF. In DNA, the CDR3 is TGTGCCAGCAGCTTCGGCGCGGGGGACACTGAAGCTTTCTTT.